This is a list of T cell receptor beta chains from one sample in a study of vaccination effects on CD4 cells after COVID-19. What these receptors recognize is not known. Using immunoSEQ multiplex PCR, the repertoire was profiled, and TCRdb retains in-frame clones only, with some absent. This sample has 50,000 to 75,000 clones, with roughly 76% found just once. The sample in question was CD4+ T cells from PBMCs cultured with HCoV-229E spike peptides, obtained before COVID-19 vaccination. Every receptor here comes from a human donor who received a COVID-19 vaccine. Each CDR3 is given with its conserved first and last residue. The order of the fields is CDR3 length, J gene, V gene, clone size, D gene, CDR3 protein, CDR3 DNA. The D gene is left open where the match is weak. Rows give clone size only sometimes, using once, few, many, or a class for an expanded clone.

CDR3 length: 16; J gene: TRBJ2-3; V gene: TRBV4-1; clone size: .; D gene: .; CDR3 protein: CASSRLLGGEGDTQYF; CDR3 DNA: TGCGCCAGCAGCCGTCTTTTGGGAGGTGAGGGGGATACGCAGTATTTT
CDR3 length: 14; J gene: TRBJ2-1; V gene: TRBV24-1; clone size: .; D gene: .; CDR3 protein: CATSDPPDYNEQFF; CDR3 DNA: TGTGCCACCAGTGACCCCCCGGACTACAATGAGCAGTTCTTC
CDR3 length: 17; J gene: TRBJ2-6; V gene: TRBV5-5; clone size: .; D gene: TRBD1; CDR3 protein: CASSSLTGGSGANVLTF; CDR3 DNA: TGTGCCAGCAGCTCCCTAACAGGGGGCTCTGGGGCCAACGTCCTGACTTTC
CDR3 length: 14; J gene: TRBJ2-3; V gene: TRBV24-1; clone size: .; D gene: TRBD1; CDR3 protein: CATETGTTTDTQYF; CDR3 DNA: TGTGCCACAGAGACAGGGACCACCACAGATACGCAGTATTTT
CDR3 length: 14; J gene: TRBJ1-2; V gene: TRBV3-1/TRBV3-2; clone size: .; D gene: TRBD1; CDR3 protein: CASSQVPGGVGYTF; CDR3 DNA: TGTGCCAGCAGCCAAGTCCCAGGGGGCGTAGGCTACACCTTC
CDR3 length: 15; J gene: TRBJ1-1; V gene: TRBV23-1; clone size: .; D gene: .; CDR3 protein: CASSPGTGRMTEAFF; CDR3 DNA: TGCGCCAGCAGTCCTGGAACAGGGCGTATGACTGAAGCTTTCTTT
CDR3 length: 13; J gene: TRBJ2-2; V gene: TRBV24-1; clone size: .; D gene: .; CDR3 protein: CATRSQTTGELFF; CDR3 DNA: TGTGCCACAAGAAGCCAGACCACCGGGGAGCTGTTTTTT
CDR3 length: 16; J gene: TRBJ1-3; V gene: TRBV5-5; clone size: .; D gene: .; CDR3 protein: CASSFVTGPSGNTIYF; CDR3 DNA: TGTGCCAGCAGCTTCGTAACAGGTCCCTCTGGAAACACCATATATTTT
CDR3 length: 12; J gene: TRBJ2-1; V gene: TRBV6-2/TRBV6-3; clone size: .; D gene: .; CDR3 protein: CASSGWYNEQFF; CDR3 DNA: TGTGCCAGCAGCGGCTGGTACAATGAGCAGTTCTTC
CDR3 length: 14; J gene: TRBJ2-2; V gene: TRBV2; clone size: .; D gene: .; CDR3 protein: CASIADRNTGELFF; CDR3 DNA: TGTGCCAGCATAGCGGACAGAAACACCGGGGAGCTGTTTTTT
CDR3 length: 15; J gene: TRBJ2-3; V gene: TRBV7-9; clone size: few; D gene: .; CDR3 protein: CASSQTGLKTDTQYF; CDR3 DNA: TGTGCCAGCAGTCAAACAGGGCTGAAGACAGATACGCAGTATTTT
CDR3 length: 13; J gene: TRBJ2-1; V gene: TRBV12-3/TRBV12-4; clone size: few; D gene: .; CDR3 protein: CASSFRFYNEQFF; CDR3 DNA: TGTGCCAGCAGTTTCCGTTTCTACAATGAGCAGTTCTTC
CDR3 length: 14; J gene: TRBJ2-1; V gene: TRBV7-8; clone size: .; D gene: .; CDR3 protein: CASSLGTIYNEQFF; CDR3 DNA: TGTGCCAGCAGCTTGGGGACAATTTACAATGAGCAGTTCTTC
CDR3 length: 14; J gene: TRBJ2-1; V gene: TRBV18; clone size: .; D gene: TRBD2; CDR3 protein: CASRTGGGYNEQFF; CDR3 DNA: TGTGCCAGCCGGACGGGAGGCGGTTACAATGAGCAGTTCTTC
CDR3 length: 13; J gene: TRBJ2-4; V gene: TRBV19; clone size: .; D gene: .; CDR3 protein: CASSRGDKNIQYF; CDR3 DNA: TGTGCCAGTAGTAGGGGGGACAAAAACATTCAGTACTTC
CDR3 length: 14; J gene: TRBJ2-2; V gene: TRBV6-4; clone size: .; D gene: .; CDR3 protein: CASSLTDQAGELFF; CDR3 DNA: TGTGCCAGCAGTCTGACGGACCAGGCGGGGGAGCTGTTTTTT
CDR3 length: 14; J gene: TRBJ2-5; V gene: TRBV9; clone size: once; D gene: TRBD2; CDR3 protein: CASNYGGTQETQYF; CDR3 DNA: TGTGCCAGCAACTACGGGGGGACTCAAGAGACCCAGTACTTC
CDR3 length: 17; J gene: TRBJ1-4; V gene: TRBV28; clone size: .; D gene: TRBD1; CDR3 protein: CAIGAMPGQGANEKLFF; CDR3 DNA: TGTGCCATCGGGGCCATGCCGGGACAGGGTGCCAATGAAAAACTGTTTTTT
CDR3 length: 16; J gene: TRBJ2-3; V gene: TRBV7-5; clone size: .; D gene: .; CDR3 protein: CARRVKGQGGKDTQYF; CDR3 DNA: TGTGCCAGAAGGGTAAAAGGACAGGGCGGGAAAGATACGCAGTATTTT
CDR3 length: 15; J gene: TRBJ2-5; V gene: TRBV6-6; clone size: .; D gene: .; CDR3 protein: CASSYGQGGAETQYF; CDR3 DNA: TGTGCCAGCAGTTACGGGCAGGGGGGGGCAGAGACCCAGTACTTC
CDR3 length: 14; J gene: TRBJ1-5; V gene: TRBV6-2/TRBV6-3; clone size: .; D gene: .; CDR3 protein: CASSYPPGGQPQHF; CDR3 DNA: TGTGCCAGCAGTTACCCCCCCGGAGGACAGCCCCAGCATTTT
CDR3 length: 15; J gene: TRBJ1-1; V gene: TRBV5-1; clone size: few; D gene: .; CDR3 protein: CASSPQASQQSEAFF; CDR3 DNA: TGCGCCAGCAGCCCCCAAGCCTCCCAACAAAGTGAAGCTTTCTTT
CDR3 length: 14; J gene: TRBJ1-1; V gene: TRBV15; clone size: .; D gene: .; CDR3 protein: CAVSIRSMNTEAFF; CDR3 DNA: TGTGCCGTCAGCATAAGGTCTATGAACACTGAAGCTTTCTTT
CDR3 length: 15; J gene: TRBJ2-5; V gene: TRBV6-2/TRBV6-3; clone size: .; D gene: TRBD2; CDR3 protein: CASSYNLAGQETQYF; CDR3 DNA: TGTGCCAGCAGTTATAATCTAGCGGGGCAAGAGACCCAGTACTTC